This record concerns one T cell receptor (beta chain) sequence. Its antigen is undetermined. The data stem from a study of T-cell memory formation after mild COVID-19. Study-wide results and limits: The study found balanced CD4/CD8 in clones contracting day 15 to 85 and a CD4+ lean in later expanders. Contracting CD8+ clones were enriched in EMRA, CD4+ mainly in CM and EM.

This CDR3 region has 14 residues. Trimming stripped 6 bases from V and 5 bases from J, with 14 bases between. CDR1 is LNHDA and CDR2 is SQIVND in the germline V gene (reference sequence). 5'RACE primed from the constant segment yielded TCR alpha and TCR beta cDNA libraries bearing sample barcodes and UMIs. TCRdb called the 5' RACE reads again in MiXCR, with one record for every CDR3 protein. This sample has roughly 190,000 distinct CDR3 sequences, with approximately 20% found just once. The specimen sequenced was PBMCs or a T cell subset sorted from them (not recorded which). This TCR was recovered from an adult woman who had mild COVID-19 (a few samples of this study predate the infection). Cell type and time point are not known. The chain carries TRBV19 and TRBJ1-5; unclear D gene. The CDR3 sequence: CASSLTRRDQPQHF. CDR3 DNA: TGTGCCAGTAGCCTGACCCGGCGGGATCAGCCCCAGCATTTT.